This entry concerns a single TCR beta chain. Primers used in a second PCR of about 7 to 11 cycles were a sample-barcoded 5' primer and a J-beta primer mix. Each sample yielded at least 3 million CDR3-containing paired-end reads. Via MiXCR, TCRdb re-called the 5' RACE reads, giving one row per CDR3 protein. The profile shows 1.5 million to 2 million distinct CDR3 sequences, about 32% of them singletons. The data were obtained in a study of blood T cells in healthy people across ages. The sequencing sample was made of blood. This receptor was taken from a woman aged 25-40 years in good health.

The CDR3 here is CASSFSGYYGYTF. In nucleotides, the CDR3 is TGTGCCAGCAGTTTCTCGGGATACTATGGCTACACCTTC. This chain connects TRBV12-3 or TRBV12-4 to TRBJ1-2; D gene unclear. The CDR3 extends over 13 amino acids. Trimming stripped 3 bases from V and 3 bases from J, with 8 bases between.